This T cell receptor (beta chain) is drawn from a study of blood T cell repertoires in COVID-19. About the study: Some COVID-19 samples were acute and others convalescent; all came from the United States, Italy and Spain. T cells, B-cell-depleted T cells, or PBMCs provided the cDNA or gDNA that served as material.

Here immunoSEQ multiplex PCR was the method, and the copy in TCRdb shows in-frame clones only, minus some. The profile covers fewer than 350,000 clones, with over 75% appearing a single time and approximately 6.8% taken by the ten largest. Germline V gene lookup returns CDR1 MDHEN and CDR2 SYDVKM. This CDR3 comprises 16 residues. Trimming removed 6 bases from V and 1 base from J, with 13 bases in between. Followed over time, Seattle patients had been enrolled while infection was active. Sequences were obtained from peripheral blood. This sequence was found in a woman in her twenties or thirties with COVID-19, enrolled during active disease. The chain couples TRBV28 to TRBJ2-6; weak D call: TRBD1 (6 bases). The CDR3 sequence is CASRQLTGSGANVLTF. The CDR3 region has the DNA TGTGCCAGCAGGCAACTGACAGGTTCTGGGGCCAACGTCCTGACTTTC. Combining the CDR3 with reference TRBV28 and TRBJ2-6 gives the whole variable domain DVKVTQSSRYLVKRTGEKVFLECVQDMDHENMFWYRQDPGLGLRLIYFSYDVKMKEKGDIPEGYSVSREKKERFSLILESASTNQTSMYLCASRQLTGSGANVLTFGAGSRLTVL.